A single sample gave rise to the 5 T cell receptor beta chains below, sequenced in a study of T cell responses to AZD1222 COVID-19 vaccine. TCRdb's table, derived via immunoSEQ multiplex PCR, lists solely in-frame clones and lacks some. The sample yields tens of thousands of clones, roughly 87% seen once. The specimen was peripheral blood, collected on day 0 of AZD1222 vaccination. The receptors originated from an adult in good health.

This chain connects TRBV7-2 to TRBJ2-7; 10 nucleotides align to TRBD2. The germline gives CDR1 SGHTA, CDR2 FQGNSA. This CDR3 spans 17 amino acids. V trimming: 1 base; J trimming: 2 bases; junction bases outside the gene matches: 8. The CDR3 nucleotides are TGTGCCAGCAGCTTAGTCTCTTCTAGCGGGAGTGCCTACGAGCAGTACTTC. This encodes CASSLVSSSGSAYEQYF. The full variable domain, rest sourced from reference TRBV7-2 and TRBJ2-7, is GAGVSQSPSNKVTEKGKDVELRCDPISGHTALYWYRQSLGQGLEFLIYFQGNSAPDKSGLPSDRFSAERTGGSVSTLTIQRTQQEDSAVYLCASSLVSSSGSAYEQYFGPGTRLTVT.

This clone appeared a few times. V usage is TRBV28 and J usage is TRBJ2-5; 7 bases line up with TRBD2. V lost 5 bases, J lost 9 bases, and 12 bases stayed unmatched. The germline V gene has CDR1 MDHEN and CDR2 SYDVKM. The CDR3 has 14 amino acids. CDR3: CASSPDRLADPQYF. The DNA of the CDR3 is TGTGCCAGCAGTCCGGACCGGCTAGCGGATCCCCAGTACTTC.

The sample holds one count of this clone. V is TRBV28 and J is TRBJ1-1; TRBD1 aligns across 11 bases. The junction had 4 bases not matched to a gene; V was cut back by 6 bases and J by 4 bases. Germline V CDR1 and CDR2: MDHEN, SYDVKM. The CDR3 consists of 14 residues. DNA of the CDR3: TGTGCCAGCAGGGACAGGGGGCGGGGCACTGAAGCTTTCTTT. It translates to CASRDRGRGTEAFF. The full variable domain, rest sourced from reference TRBV28 and TRBJ1-1, is DVKVTQSSRYLVKRTGEKVFLECVQDMDHENMFWYRQDPGLGLRLIYFSYDVKMKEKGDIPEGYSVSREKKERFSLILESASTNQTSMYLCASRDRGRGTEAFFGQGTRLTVV.

The rearrangement links TRBV6-5 to TRBJ2-7; maybe TRBD1 (6 bases). This CDR3 contains 15 residues. Germline lookup yields CDR1 MNHEY and CDR2 SVGAGI. The V and J ends lost 2 bases and 3 bases respectively, with 14 bases between them. CDR3 DNA sequence: TGTGCCAGCAGTTACGACGGCTCAGGGGACTACGAGCAGTACTTC. Translated, it gives CASSYDGSGDYEQYF.

CDR3 protein: CAWTELPNGEQYF. The CDR3 DNA follows: TGTGCCTGGACTGAACTTCCTAACGGGGAGCAGTACTTC. This rearrangement joins TRBV30 to TRBJ2-7; D gene uncertain. V was trimmed by 4 bases and J by 7 bases, leaving 17 bases between them. Germline lookup yields CDR1 GTSNPN and CDR2 SVGIG (reference sequence). The CDR3 consists of 13 residues.